This entry describes one T cell receptor beta chain. Its antigen is undetermined. A much larger clone lies one base from this, so it may be a read error. V shed 2 bases and J 4 bases; nucleotides not matched to a gene: 8. In germline, CDR1 is MNHEY, CDR2 SVGAGI. CDR3 size: 16 residues. The data originate from a study of regulatory T cells in long-lasting Graves disease. Study in general: The study counted Graves' disease as persistent given over 5 years of antithyroid drugs and positive TSH receptor antibodies. Study outcomes and limitations: Study was limited to peripheral blood, excluding thyroid tissue.

Time point specified: persistent/refractory GD, antithyroid drugs over 5 years with positive TRAb. TCR sequences were obtained from RNA taken from PBMCs. Construction of the TCR beta libraries employed iRepertoire HTBI primers in conjunction with Arm-PCR of CDR3 regions. Via MiXCR, TCRdb re-called the multiplex PCR reads, giving one row per CDR3 protein. The sample consists of around 400,000 distinct CDR3 sequences, approximately 23% of them appearing once. The V call is TRBV6-5, the J call TRBJ2-1, with 7 bases matching TRBD2. Sequenced here: peripheral blood mononuclear cells (PBMCs), sampled when the disease was refractory, from a patient treated with antithyroid drugs. This sequence was found in a woman in her 40s with Graves disease. The CDR3 loop reads CASSYPLAEGYNEQFF. As DNA, the CDR3 is TGTGCCAGCAGTTACCCCCTAGCGGAGGGTTACAATGAGCAGTTCTTC.